This T cell receptor (beta chain) was captured in a study of resident and recirculating memory T cells in vitiligo. Study as a whole: Epidermis came from shave biopsies of lesional and nonlesional sites, plus PBMCs. Genomic DNA was extracted from whole homogenized samples, with no cell sorting.

A note on this clone: Its specificity is not known.

No vitiligo treatment was given during the prior three months. The assay was immunoSEQ multiplex PCR, and TCRdb's table has in-frame clones only and misses some. The table lists fewer than 80,000 clones, roughly 90% of them singletons. Study-level points and caveats: Sequences differed between biopsy sites and patients, suggesting private specificity.

The clonotype comes from a male donor with vitiligo. Sequencing input: blood.

Written as DNA, the CDR3 is TGTGCCAGCAGTGACTCGCCGGACAGGGCAGATACGCAGTATTTT. It yields the protein CASSDSPDRADTQYF. The J gene is TRBJ2-3, the V gene TRBV6-4; 8 bases are a match to TRBD1. CDR1 MRHNA and CDR2 SNTAGT come from the germline V gene. J lost 4 bases, V lost 0 bases, and 3 bases had no gene match. This CDR3 is 15 amino acids long.